This record covers a single TCR beta chain. Its cognate antigen is unknown. The CDR3 has 17 residues. Germline V gene sequence: CDR1 SGDLS, CDR2 YYNGEE. V was pared by 3 bases and J by 5 bases, with 11 bases of the junction left unmatched. Selection for sequencing was limited to patients who had shown CD8+CD57+ cell expansion by flow cytometry. By the time of blood sampling, patients had still received no therapy. This record belongs to a study of CD8+CD57+ T cells in acquired aplastic anemia. In the study overall: The DNA of sorted CD4+ and CD8+ cells averaged around 3 ug.

Study-wide results and limits: Significance was not reached for CD8+ Simpson's diversity between patients and controls.

The study profiled TCR beta VDJ and CDR3 using genomic DNA as template. Each CDR3 protein is one row after TCRdb ran MiXCR on the reads. This sample has about 200,000 distinct CDR3 sequences, with 65% found just once. This chain connects TRBV9 to TRBJ2-2, with TRBD2 matching 9 bases. The receptor was derived from a human donor with aplastic anemia. The sample comprised sorted CD4+, CD8+, or CD8+CD57+ T cells (not recorded which) from PBMCs. This CDR3 is CASSGSSSGRGTGELFF. As DNA, the CDR3 is TGTGCCAGCAGCGGTAGTAGTAGCGGGAGAGGGACCGGGGAGCTGTTTTTT. The full variable domain, rest sourced from reference TRBV9 and TRBJ2-2, is DSGVTQTPKHLITATGQRVTLRCSPRSGDLSVYWYQQSLDQGLQFLIQYYNGEERAKGNILERFSAQQFPDLHSELNLSSLELGDSALYFCASSGSSSGRGTGELFFGEGSRLTVL.